This T cell receptor (beta chain) was recorded in a study of cytomegalovirus exposure and HLA in healthy donors. Between the trimmed V and J ends, which lost 4 bases and 3 bases, there was a span of 16 bases. The CDR3 length is 15 residues. The V gene's germline CDR1 is SGHRS and CDR2 YFSETQ. The PCR contained 60 Vbeta and 13 Jbeta primers. The protocol was immunoSEQ multiplex PCR, while the TCRdb copy is restricted to in-frame clones and leaves out a portion. The repertoire includes about 180,000 clones, approximately 72% of them detected once, and 2% to 3% sits in the top ten. Points on this clone: Its antigen is unidentified.

Overall study findings and caveats: Prior analysis indicated that the majority of TCR beta V segments exhibited productivity approximately 90% or approximately 30% of the time.

Source material: PBMCs. This TCR came from a human donor in good health. The rearrangement uses TRBV5-1 and TRBJ1-1; D perhaps matches TRBD1 (6 bases). The CDR3 protein is CASSPAGDTYTEAFF. The CDR3 DNA is TGCGCCAGCAGCCCGGCAGGGGACACCTACACTGAAGCTTTCTTT. Full variable domain (rest looked up from reference TRBV5-1 and TRBJ1-1): KAGVTQTPRYLIKTRGQQVTLSCSPISGHRSVSWYQQTPGQGLQFLFEYFSETQRNKGNFPGRFSGRQFSNSRSEMNVSTLELGDSALYLCASSPAGDTYTEAFFGQGTRLTVV.